There are many counts of the clone carrying this TCR beta chain. Antigen: not known. The data are from a study of beta chain features in type 1 diabetes. cDNA synthesis used the whole RNA isolate, giving expressed TCRB sequences. Profiling relied on immunoSEQ multiplex PCR, and the TCRdb table lists in-frame clones only, not all of them. Of 140,000 or so clones listed, about 13% were seen once; the top ten hold 1% to 1.5%. On average, the one heparinised blood draw given by each donor was about 120 mL. CDR3 length: 14 amino acids. From germline, CDR1 is SGHTA and CDR2 FQGNSA. The ends lost 4 bases at V and 6 bases at J; junction bases unmatched: 5. Study-wide results and limits: No resolution was reached here on whether HLA type influences TCRB rearrangement. cDNA-based reads could over-represent cells with high TCR expression. Significant though moderate, a shortening of TCRB CDR3s appeared in all four CD4+ subsets of Type 1 diabetes patients. Patients' naive, central memory and regulatory TCRB repertoires appeared more alike than those of healthy donors.

This receptor was obtained from a man younger than 30 with type 1 diabetes. The source material was central memory CD4+ T cells from blood. The J gene is TRBJ2-5, the V gene TRBV7-2; 10 positions agree with TRBD2. The CDR3 region has the DNA TGTGCCAGCAGCTCGGGACTAGCGATGAAGACCCAGTACTTC. Residues: CASSSGLAMKTQYF.